The present TCR beta chain was sequenced within a study of blood T cell repertoires in COVID-19. Study-level background: T cells, B-cell-depleted T cells, or PBMCs supplied cDNA or gDNA.

Repertoires were generated with immunoSEQ multiplex PCR, while TCRdb's copy carries only in-frame clones and drops some. Among 200,000 or so clones listed, roughly 79% were seen once. The germline V gene encodes CDR1 MDHEN and CDR2 SYDVKM. V was trimmed by 6 bases and J by 7 bases, leaving 18 bases between them. CDR3 length equals 15 residues. The V gene is TRBV28, the J gene TRBJ1-4; D remains ambiguous. This clonotype was obtained from a human donor with acute or convalescent COVID-19. The donor label of this sample is uncertain. The material sequenced was peripheral blood. CDR3 nucleotides: TGTGCCAGCAGACCGGAGAGGGTGGTGGGTGAAAAACTGTTTTTT. As protein: CASRPERVVGEKLFF.